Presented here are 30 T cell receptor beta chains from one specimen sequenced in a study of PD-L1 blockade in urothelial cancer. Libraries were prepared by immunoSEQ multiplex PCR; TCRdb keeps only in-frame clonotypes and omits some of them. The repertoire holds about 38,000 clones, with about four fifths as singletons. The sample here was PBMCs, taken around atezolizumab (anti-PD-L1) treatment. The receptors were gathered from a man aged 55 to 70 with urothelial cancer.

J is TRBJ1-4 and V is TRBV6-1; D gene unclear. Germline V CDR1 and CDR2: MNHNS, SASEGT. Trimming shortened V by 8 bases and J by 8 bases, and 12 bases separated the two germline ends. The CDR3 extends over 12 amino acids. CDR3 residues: CASAQSGEKLFF. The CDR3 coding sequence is TGTGCCAGCGCACAGTCTGGGGAAAAACTGTTTTTT.

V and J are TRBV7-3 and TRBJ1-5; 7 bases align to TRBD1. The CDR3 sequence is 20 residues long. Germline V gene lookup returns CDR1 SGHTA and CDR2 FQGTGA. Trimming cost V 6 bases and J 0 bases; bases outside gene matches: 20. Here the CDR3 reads CASSYHPKGDRIHSNQPQHF. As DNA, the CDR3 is TGTGCCAGCAGTTACCACCCGAAAGGGGACAGAATCCATAGCAATCAGCCCCAGCATTTT. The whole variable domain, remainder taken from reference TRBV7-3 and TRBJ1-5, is GAGVSQTPSNKVTEKGKYVELRCDPISGHTALYWYRQSLGQGPEFLIYFQGTGAADDSGLPNDRFFAVRPEGSVSTLKIQRTERGDSAVYLCASSYHPKGDRIHSNQPQHFGDGTRLSIL.

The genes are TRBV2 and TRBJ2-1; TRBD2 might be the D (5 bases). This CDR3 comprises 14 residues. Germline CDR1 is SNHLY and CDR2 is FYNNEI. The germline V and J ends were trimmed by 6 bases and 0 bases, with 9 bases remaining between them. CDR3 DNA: TGTGCCAGCAGAAGCGGAAGCTCCTACAATGAGCAGTTCTTC. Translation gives CASRSGSSYNEQFF.

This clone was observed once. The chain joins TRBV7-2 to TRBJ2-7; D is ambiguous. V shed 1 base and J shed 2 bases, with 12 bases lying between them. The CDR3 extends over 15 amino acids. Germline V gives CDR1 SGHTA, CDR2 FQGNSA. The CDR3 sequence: CASSLVARMAYEQYF. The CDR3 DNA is TGTGCCAGCAGCTTAGTCGCGCGGATGGCCTACGAGCAGTACTTC. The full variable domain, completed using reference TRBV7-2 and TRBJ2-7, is GAGVSQSPSNKVTEKGKDVELRCDPISGHTALYWYRQSLGQGLEFLIYFQGNSAPDKSGLPSDRFSAERTGGSVSTLTIQRTQQEDSAVYLCASSLVARMAYEQYFGPGTRLTVT.

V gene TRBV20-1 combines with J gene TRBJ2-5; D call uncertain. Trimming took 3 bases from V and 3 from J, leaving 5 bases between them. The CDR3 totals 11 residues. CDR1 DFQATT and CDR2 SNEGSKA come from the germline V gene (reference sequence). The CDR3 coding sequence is TGCAGTGCTAGCGCGGAAGAGACCCAGTACTTC. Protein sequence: CSASAEETQYF.

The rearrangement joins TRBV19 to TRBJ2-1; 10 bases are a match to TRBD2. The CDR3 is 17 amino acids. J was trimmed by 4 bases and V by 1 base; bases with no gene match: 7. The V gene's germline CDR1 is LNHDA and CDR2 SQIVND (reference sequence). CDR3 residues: CASSIVGTSGEYNEQFF. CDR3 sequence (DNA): TGTGCCAGTAGTATAGTAGGTACTAGCGGGGAGTACAATGAGCAGTTCTTC.

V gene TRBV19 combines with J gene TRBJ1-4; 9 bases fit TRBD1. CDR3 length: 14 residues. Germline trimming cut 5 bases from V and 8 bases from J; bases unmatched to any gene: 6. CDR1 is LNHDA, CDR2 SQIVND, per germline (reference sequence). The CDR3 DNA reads TGTGCCAGTAGTTCCGGGACAGGGCGAGAAAAACTGTTTTTT. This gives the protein CASSSGTGREKLFF.

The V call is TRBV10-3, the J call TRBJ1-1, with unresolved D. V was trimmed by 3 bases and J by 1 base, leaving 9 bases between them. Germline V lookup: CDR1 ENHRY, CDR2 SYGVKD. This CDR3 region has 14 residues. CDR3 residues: CAISDPTRNTEAFF. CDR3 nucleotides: TGTGCCATCAGTGACCCGACAAGGAACACTGAAGCTTTCTTT.

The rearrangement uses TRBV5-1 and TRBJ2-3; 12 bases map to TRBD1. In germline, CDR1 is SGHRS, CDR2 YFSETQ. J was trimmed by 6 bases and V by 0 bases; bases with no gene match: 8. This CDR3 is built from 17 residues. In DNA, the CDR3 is TGCGCCAGCAGCTTGGGGGACAGGGGGCCCCAGCGGGATACGCAGTATTTT. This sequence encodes CASSLGDRGPQRDTQYF.

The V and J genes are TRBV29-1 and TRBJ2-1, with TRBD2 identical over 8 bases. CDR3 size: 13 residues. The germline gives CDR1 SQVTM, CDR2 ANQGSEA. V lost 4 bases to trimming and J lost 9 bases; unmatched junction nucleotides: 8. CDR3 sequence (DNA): TGCAGCGTTGTTGGGACTAGAGGAGGTGAGCAGTTCTTC. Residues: CSVVGTRGGEQFF.

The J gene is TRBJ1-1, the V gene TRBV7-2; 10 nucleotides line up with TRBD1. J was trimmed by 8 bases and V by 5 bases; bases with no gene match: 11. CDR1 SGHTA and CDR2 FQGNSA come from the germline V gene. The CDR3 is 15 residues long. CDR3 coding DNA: TGTGCCAGCAGCGTGGACAGGGGGGCGGTTGGGGAAGCTTTCTTT. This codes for CASSVDRGAVGEAFF.

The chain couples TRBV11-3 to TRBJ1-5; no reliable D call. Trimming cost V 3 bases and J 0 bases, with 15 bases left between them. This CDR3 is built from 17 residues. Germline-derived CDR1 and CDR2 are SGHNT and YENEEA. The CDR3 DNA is TGTGCCAGCAGCTTTCCTCCCGGGAGGTATAGCAATCAGCCCCAGCATTTT. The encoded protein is CASSFPPGRYSNQPQHF.

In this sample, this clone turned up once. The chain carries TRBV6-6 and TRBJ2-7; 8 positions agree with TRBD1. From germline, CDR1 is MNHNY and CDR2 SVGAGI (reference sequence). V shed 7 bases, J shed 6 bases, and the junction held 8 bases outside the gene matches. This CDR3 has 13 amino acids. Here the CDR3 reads CASTRTGQIEQYF. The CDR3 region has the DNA TGTGCCAGCACCCGGACAGGGCAAATCGAGCAGTACTTC.

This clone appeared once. The DNA for the CDR3 is TGTGCCAGCAGCGTAGTATCCGGCAATGAGCAGTTCTTC. It codes for CASSVVSGNEQFF. The J gene is TRBJ2-1, the V gene TRBV9; no firm D call. This CDR3 region has 13 residues. Germline V gives CDR1 SGDLS, CDR2 YYNGEE. Trimming removed 0 bases from V and 6 bases from J, with 7 bases in between.

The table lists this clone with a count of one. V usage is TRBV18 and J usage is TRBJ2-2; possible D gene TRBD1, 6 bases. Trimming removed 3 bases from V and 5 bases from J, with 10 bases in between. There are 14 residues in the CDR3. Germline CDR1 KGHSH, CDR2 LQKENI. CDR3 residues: CASSPQGGTGELFF. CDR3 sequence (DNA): TGTGCCAGCTCACCTCAAGGGGGAACCGGGGAGCTGTTTTTT.

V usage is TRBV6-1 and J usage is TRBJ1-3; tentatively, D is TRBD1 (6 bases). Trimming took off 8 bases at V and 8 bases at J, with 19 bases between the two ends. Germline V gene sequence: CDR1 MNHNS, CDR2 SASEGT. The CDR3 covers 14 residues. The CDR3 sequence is CASHKRTAGDTIYF. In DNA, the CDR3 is TGTGCCAGCCATAAGAGGACAGCGGGGGACACCATATATTTT.

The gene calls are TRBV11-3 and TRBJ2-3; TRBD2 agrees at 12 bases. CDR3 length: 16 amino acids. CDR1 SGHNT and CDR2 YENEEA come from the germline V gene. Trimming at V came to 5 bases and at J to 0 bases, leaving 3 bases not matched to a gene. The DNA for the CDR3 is TGTGCCAGCAGCCAGGGACTAGCGGGCAGCACAGATACGCAGTATTTT. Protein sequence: CASSQGLAGSTDTQYF.

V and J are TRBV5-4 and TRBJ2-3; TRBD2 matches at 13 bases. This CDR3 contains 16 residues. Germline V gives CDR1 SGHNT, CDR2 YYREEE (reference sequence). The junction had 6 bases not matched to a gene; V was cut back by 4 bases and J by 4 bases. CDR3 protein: CASSPRTSGGSDTQYF. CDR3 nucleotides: TGTGCCAGCAGCCCCCGGACTAGCGGGGGTTCAGATACGCAGTATTTT.

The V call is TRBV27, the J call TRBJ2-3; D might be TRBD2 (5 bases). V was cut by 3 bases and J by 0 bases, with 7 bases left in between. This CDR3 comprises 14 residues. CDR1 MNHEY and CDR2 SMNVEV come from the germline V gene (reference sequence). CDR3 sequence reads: CASSFPGSTDTQYF. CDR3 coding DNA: TGTGCCAGCAGTTTTCCGGGGAGCACAGATACGCAGTATTTT.

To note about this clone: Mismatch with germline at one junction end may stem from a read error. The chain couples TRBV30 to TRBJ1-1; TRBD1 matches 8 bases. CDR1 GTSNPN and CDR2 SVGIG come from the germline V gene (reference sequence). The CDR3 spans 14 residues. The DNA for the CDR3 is TGTGCCTGGAGAAGGGACAGGCCTAAAACTGGAGCTTTCTTT. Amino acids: CAWRRDRPKTGAFF.

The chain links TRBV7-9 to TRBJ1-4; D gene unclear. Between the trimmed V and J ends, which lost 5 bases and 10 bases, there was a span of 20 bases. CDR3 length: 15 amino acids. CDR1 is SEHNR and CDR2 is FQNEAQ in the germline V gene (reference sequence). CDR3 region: CASSHGGPGRGKLFF. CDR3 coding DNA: TGTGCCAGCAGCCACGGCGGGCCCGGGCGCGGAAAACTGTTTTTT. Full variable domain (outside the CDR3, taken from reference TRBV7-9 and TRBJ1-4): DTGVSQNPRHKITKRGQNVTFRCDPISEHNRLYWYRQTLGQGPEFLTYFQNEAQLEKSRLLSDRFSAERPKGSFSTLEIQRTEQGDSAMYLCASSHGGPGRGKLFFGSGTQLSVL.

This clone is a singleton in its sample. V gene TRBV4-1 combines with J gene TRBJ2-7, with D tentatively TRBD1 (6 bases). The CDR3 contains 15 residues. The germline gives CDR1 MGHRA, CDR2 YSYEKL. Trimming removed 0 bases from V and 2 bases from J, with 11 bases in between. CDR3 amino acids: CASSQDDRPTYEQYF. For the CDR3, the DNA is TGCGCCAGCAGCCAAGACGACAGGCCTACCTACGAGCAGTACTTC.

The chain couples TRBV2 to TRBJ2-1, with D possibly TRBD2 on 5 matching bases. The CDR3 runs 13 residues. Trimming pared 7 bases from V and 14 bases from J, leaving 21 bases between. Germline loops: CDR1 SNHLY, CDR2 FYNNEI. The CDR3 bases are TGTGCCAGCACCCCCCTTGGGCGGGCCCAGGAGTTCTTC. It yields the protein CASTPLGRAQEFF.

The DNA for the CDR3 is TGTGCCAGCAGTGAGGAGAGGCTAGCGGACTACAATGAGCAGTTCTTC. The encoded protein is CASSEERLADYNEQFF. This chain connects TRBV2 to TRBJ2-1; 7 bases match TRBD2. The length of the CDR3 is 16 residues. Germline lookup yields CDR1 SNHLY and CDR2 FYNNEI. The trim removed 3 bases at V and 3 bases at J, leaving 8 bases unmatched.

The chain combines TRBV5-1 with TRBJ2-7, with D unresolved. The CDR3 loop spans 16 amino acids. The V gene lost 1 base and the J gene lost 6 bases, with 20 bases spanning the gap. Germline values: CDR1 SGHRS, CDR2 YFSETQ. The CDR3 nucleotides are TGCGCCAGCAGCTTGTACCCACCAAGGCCTAGTCGCGAGCAGTACTTC. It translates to CASSLYPPRPSREQYF.

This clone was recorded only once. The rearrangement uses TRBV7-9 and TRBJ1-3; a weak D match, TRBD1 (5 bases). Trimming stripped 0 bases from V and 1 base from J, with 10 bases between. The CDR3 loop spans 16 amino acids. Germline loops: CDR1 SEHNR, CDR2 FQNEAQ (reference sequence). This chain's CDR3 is CASSLAAGMSGNTIYF. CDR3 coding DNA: TGTGCCAGCAGCTTAGCCGCAGGGATGTCTGGAAACACCATATATTTT. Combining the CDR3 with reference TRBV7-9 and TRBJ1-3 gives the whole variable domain DTGVSQNPRHKITKRGQNVTFRCDPISEHNRLYWYRQTLGQGPEFLTYFQNEAQLEKSRLLSDRFSAERPKGSFSTLEIQRTEQGDSAMYLCASSLAAGMSGNTIYFGEGSWLTVV.

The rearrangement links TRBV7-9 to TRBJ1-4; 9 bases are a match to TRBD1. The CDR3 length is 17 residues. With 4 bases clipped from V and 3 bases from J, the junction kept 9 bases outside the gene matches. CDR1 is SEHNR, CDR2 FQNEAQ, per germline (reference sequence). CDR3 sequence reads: CASSSPTGGVSNEKLFF. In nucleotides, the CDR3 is TGTGCCAGCAGCTCCCCGACAGGGGGTGTATCTAATGAAAAACTGTTTTTT.

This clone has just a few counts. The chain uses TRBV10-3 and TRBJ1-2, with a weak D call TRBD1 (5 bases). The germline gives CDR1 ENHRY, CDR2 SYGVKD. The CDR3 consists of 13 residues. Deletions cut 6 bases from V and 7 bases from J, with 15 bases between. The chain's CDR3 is CAISKGILGGYTF. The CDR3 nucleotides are TGTGCCATCAGCAAGGGGATCTTGGGTGGCTACACCTTC.

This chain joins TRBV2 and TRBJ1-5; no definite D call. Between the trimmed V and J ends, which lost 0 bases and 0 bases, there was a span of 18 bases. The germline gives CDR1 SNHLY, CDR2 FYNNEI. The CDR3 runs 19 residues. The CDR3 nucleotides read TGTGCCAGCAGTGAAGCCTATGTGGGAGGGAGCGGTAGCAATCAGCCCCAGCATTTT. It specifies CASSEAYVGGSGSNQPQHF.

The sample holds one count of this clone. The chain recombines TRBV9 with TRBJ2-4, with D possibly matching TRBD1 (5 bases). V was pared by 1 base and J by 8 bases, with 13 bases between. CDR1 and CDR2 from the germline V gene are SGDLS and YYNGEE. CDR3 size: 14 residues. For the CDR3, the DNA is TGTGCCAGCAGCGTAACTGGGTCCAGGGACATTCAGTACTTC. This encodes CASSVTGSRDIQYF.